These 12 T cell receptor beta chains originate from one sample sequenced in a study of cytomegalovirus exposure and HLA in healthy donors. The PCR used 60 Vbeta and 13 Jbeta primers. Repertoires were generated with immunoSEQ multiplex PCR, while TCRdb's copy carries only in-frame clones and drops some. The sample has 95,000 to 150,000 clones; approximately 77% are singletons. Input material: PBMCs. The origin of the receptors is a man aged 18 to 29 in good health and CMV-seronegative.

The V call is TRBV19, the J call TRBJ1-5; 7 nucleotides align to TRBD1. The trim removed 7 bases at V and 2 bases at J, leaving 17 bases unmatched. CDR1 LNHDA and CDR2 SQIVND come from the germline V gene (reference sequence). CDR3 length: 18 residues. The CDR3 loop is CASKNRGGTTRGNQPQHF. Written as DNA, the CDR3 is TGTGCCAGTAAAAACAGGGGAGGAACTACTAGGGGCAATCAGCCCCAGCATTTT.

The V gene is TRBV7-2, the J gene TRBJ2-7; TRBD1 aligns across 9 bases. Germline loops: CDR1 SGHTA, CDR2 FQGNSA. The trim removed 5 bases at V and 6 bases at J, leaving 14 bases unmatched. The CDR3 is made up of 16 amino acids. Here the CDR3 DNA reads TGTGCCAGCAGCCTTGGGGACAGGGCGTTGACTAGCGAGCAGTACTTC. Protein sequence: CASSLGDRALTSEQYF.

The V gene is TRBV2, the J gene TRBJ2-5, with unresolved D. The germline V gene has CDR1 SNHLY and CDR2 FYNNEI. The CDR3 is 14 amino acids. Trimming cost V 3 bases and J 0 bases, with 8 bases left between them. The CDR3 is CASSETPYQETQYF. The CDR3 region has the DNA TGTGCCAGCAGTGAGACTCCATACCAAGAGACCCAGTACTTC.

CDR3 coding DNA: TGTGCCAGTAGTATAGGGGAGGGCGCAGATACGCAGTATTTT. This encodes CASSIGEGADTQYF. The rearrangement joins TRBV19 to TRBJ2-3; 7 nucleotides agree with TRBD2. The V segment lost 1 base and the J segment 4 bases; nucleotides outside the gene matches: 2. In germline, CDR1 is LNHDA, CDR2 SQIVND (reference sequence). This CDR3 is 14 amino acids long.

The chain has TRBV4-1 and TRBJ1-1; D unresolved. V lost 3 bases and J lost 0, with 8 bases in between. The germline V gene encodes CDR1 MGHRA and CDR2 YSYEKL. The CDR3 is 14 amino acids. The CDR3 loop is CASSHNGLNTEAFF. The DNA of the CDR3 is TGCGCCAGCAGCCACAACGGTCTGAACACTGAAGCTTTCTTT.

A single count supports this clone. The V gene is TRBV11-3, the J gene TRBJ2-3, with TRBD1 as a possible D gene (6 bases). V was cut by 7 bases and J by 3 bases, with 11 bases left in between. This CDR3 region has 13 residues. Germline V gene lookup returns CDR1 SGHNT and CDR2 YENEEA. As DNA, the CDR3 is TGTGCCAGCACTCTACAGGGAACAGATACGCAGTATTTT. Residues: CASTLQGTDTQYF.

The J gene is TRBJ1-1, the V gene TRBV19; D not certain. CDR1 is LNHDA and CDR2 is SQIVND in the germline V gene (reference sequence). V lost 3 bases to trimming and J lost 1 base, with 3 bases between them. This CDR3 spans 12 amino acids. CDR3 DNA sequence: TGTGCCAGTAGTATCGGGAACACTGAAGCTTTCTTT. Translation gives CASSIGNTEAFF.

This chain joins TRBV19 and TRBJ1-2; TRBD1 might be the D (6 bases). Deletions cut 2 bases from V and 6 bases from J, with 16 bases between. Germline V gene data show CDR1 as LNHDA and CDR2 as SQIVND (reference sequence). The CDR3 is 15 residues long. CDR3 sequence: CASSIREWGRDGYTF. The CDR3 DNA follows: TGTGCCAGTAGTATAAGGGAGTGGGGGCGCGATGGCTACACCTTC.

The rearrangement links TRBV7-3 to TRBJ1-2; 8 positions agree with TRBD1. V lost 5 bases and J lost 8; bases outside the gene matches: 10. The CDR3 runs 14 residues. Looked up from germline, CDR1 is SGHTA and CDR2 is FQGTGA. The CDR3 protein is CASSLHSSGGGYTF. The CDR3 bases are TGTGCCAGCAGCCTGCATTCATCAGGGGGCGGCTACACCTTC.

The chain has TRBV5-1 and TRBJ1-2; TRBD1 is a possible D gene (5 bases). The CDR3 length is 13 residues. Trimming left V 3 bases short and J 3 bases short, with 9 bases between. Germline V lookup: CDR1 SGHRS, CDR2 YFSETQ. CDR3 nucleotides: TGCGCCAGCAGCTCGGACACCGACTATGGCTACACCTTC. Its protein is CASSSDTDYGYTF. The entire variable domain, with the rest obtained from reference TRBV5-1 and TRBJ1-2, is as follows: KAGVTQTPRYLIKTRGQQVTLSCSPISGHRSVSWYQQTPGQGLQFLFEYFSETQRNKGNFPGRFSGRQFSNSRSEMNVSTLELGDSALYLCASSSDTDYGYTFGSGTRLTVV.

V usage is TRBV10-2 and J usage is TRBJ2-1; 9 nucleotides align to TRBD1. Germline CDR1 is WSHSY and CDR2 is SAAADI. The length of the CDR3 is 15 residues. Trimming at V came to 2 bases and at J to 4 bases, leaving 3 bases not matched to a gene. CDR3 loop: CASSETGGEYNEQFF. CDR3 DNA sequence: TGCGCCAGCAGTGAGACAGGGGGCGAGTACAATGAGCAGTTCTTC.

The chain combines TRBV15 with TRBJ1-5; the D gene is possibly TRBD1 (6 bases). Germline assignment: CDR1 LNHNV and CDR2 YYDKDF (reference sequence). Between the trimmed V and J ends, which lost 0 bases and 4 bases, there was a span of 10 bases. The CDR3 totals 15 residues. This chain's CDR3 is CATSREQGWNQPQHF. The CDR3 DNA follows: TGTGCCACCAGCAGAGAACAGGGTTGGAATCAGCCCCAGCATTTT.